A single sample gave rise to the 11 T cell receptor beta chains below, sequenced in a study of somatic mutations in cytotoxic T cells in rheumatoid arthritis. Sequencing was performed with immunoSEQ multiplex PCR; in TCRdb, only in-frame clones are kept and a portion is missing. The sample has some 14,000 clones; around 72% are singletons. Source material: CD8+ T cells sorted from blood. The receptors stem from an adult with rheumatoid arthritis.

This clone occurred a few times. The CDR3 loop reads CAGGGEYTDTQYF. In DNA, the CDR3 is TGTGCCGGGGGAGGGGAGTACACAGATACGCAGTATTTT. This sequence joins TRBV6-1 and TRBJ2-3, with 7 bases lining up with TRBD2. Trimming removed 11 bases from V and 2 bases from J; junction bases left unmatched: 7. The CDR3 sequence is 13 residues long. Germline assignment: CDR1 MNHNS and CDR2 SASEGT.

The V call is TRBV19, the J call TRBJ1-2; TRBD1 might be the D (6 bases). The CDR3 spans 15 residues. V was clipped by 6 bases and J by 2 bases, with 16 bases between them. Per germline, CDR1 LNHDA and CDR2 SQIVND (reference sequence). CDR3 residues: CASSERTEANYGYTF. CDR3 coding DNA: TGTGCCAGTAGCGAACGGACAGAAGCCAACTATGGCTACACCTTC.

The chain combines TRBV10-1 with TRBJ1-1, with no clear D. The V and J ends lost 0 bases and 1 base respectively, with 3 bases between them. CDR3 length: 13 amino acids. Germline V gives CDR1 WNHNN, CDR2 SYGVQD (reference sequence). CDR3 in amino acids: CASSESENTEAFF. The CDR3 DNA reads as TGCGCCAGCAGTGAGTCAGAGAACACTGAAGCTTTCTTT.

The genes are TRBV10-1 and TRBJ2-1; D gene unclear. Germline V CDR1 and CDR2: WNHNN, SYGVQD (reference sequence). The CDR3 runs to 12 residues. Trimming removed 3 bases from V and 4 bases from J, with 4 bases in between. CDR3 bases: TGCGCCAGCAGTGACGGTTACAATGAGCAGTTCTTC. Protein product: CASSDGYNEQFF.

This rearrangement joins TRBV9 to TRBJ2-3; D may be TRBD2 (5 bases). With 1 base removed from V and 0 bases from J, the gap between germline ends came to 9 bases. This CDR3 is 15 amino acids long. CDR1 is SGDLS and CDR2 is YYNGEE in the germline V gene. In nucleotides, the CDR3 is TGTGCCAGCAGCGTAAAGAGCGGAAGCACAGATACGCAGTATTTT. Protein product: CASSVKSGSTDTQYF.

The chain links TRBV5-5 to TRBJ2-7; D is uncertain. This CDR3 has 15 amino acids. The V gene lost 0 bases and the J gene lost 3 bases, with 13 bases spanning the gap. CDR1 and CDR2 from the germline V gene are SGHKS and YYEKEE (reference sequence). The CDR3 region has the DNA TGTGCCAGCAGCTTGGAATGGGGTACCGGCTACGAGCAGTACTTC. As protein: CASSLEWGTGYEQYF.

J is TRBJ2-3 and V is TRBV9; TRBD2 might be the D (5 bases). V shed 4 bases and J shed 5 bases, with 14 bases lying between them. The CDR3 contains 14 residues. The germline V gene has CDR1 SGDLS and CDR2 YYNGEE. CDR3 coding DNA: TGTGCCAGCAGCCCAACCTCCGCGGGAGATACGCAGTATTTT. Translation: CASSPTSAGDTQYF. Supplemented by reference TRBV9 and TRBJ2-3, the full variable domain reads DSGVTQTPKHLITATGQRVTLRCSPRSGDLSVYWYQQSLDQGLQFLIQYYNGEERAKGNILERFSAQQFPDLHSELNLSSLELGDSALYFCASSPTSAGDTQYFGPGTRLTVL.

The chain recombines TRBV6-4 with TRBJ1-4, with 8 nucleotides matching TRBD1. The germline V gene encodes CDR1 MRHNA and CDR2 SNTAGT. V shed 4 bases, J shed 4 bases, and the junction held 5 bases outside the gene matches. The CDR3 runs 15 residues. CDR3 in amino acids: CASSGAGGVNEKLFF. As DNA, the CDR3 is TGTGCCAGCAGTGGGGCAGGGGGCGTTAATGAAAAACTGTTTTTT.

The rearrangement uses TRBV9 and TRBJ2-1; 8 positions agree with TRBD2. Per the germline V gene, CDR1 is SGDLS and CDR2 is YYNGEE. V gave up 3 bases and J gave up 2 bases; unmatched junction bases: 4. The CDR3 covers 15 residues. The CDR3 region is CASSDSGIPYNEQFF. The CDR3 nucleotides are TGTGCCAGCAGCGATAGCGGGATCCCCTACAATGAGCAGTTCTTC.

CDR3 bases: TGTGCCAGCAGCCAAACAGGGAGTTCCTACGAGCAGTACTTC. Translated, it gives CASSQTGSSYEQYF. The chain combines TRBV4-2 with TRBJ2-7, with D tentatively TRBD1 (6 bases). Germline loops: CDR1 LGHNA, CDR2 YNFKEQ. Trimming took 2 bases from V and 1 from J, leaving 9 bases between them. CDR3 length: 14 amino acids.

For this clone: At one of its ends the junction is not consistent with the germline gene, which may arise from a read error. The gene calls are TRBV4-2 and TRBJ2-3; 11 bases are a match to TRBD2. Germline values: CDR1 LGHNA, CDR2 YNFKEQ. CDR3 size: 19 residues. The CDR3 sequence is CASSQEGTGTSGLRGTRYF. CDR3 nucleotide sequence: TGTGCCAGCAGCCAAGAAGGTACAGGGACTAGCGGCCTACGAGGCACGCGGTATTTT.